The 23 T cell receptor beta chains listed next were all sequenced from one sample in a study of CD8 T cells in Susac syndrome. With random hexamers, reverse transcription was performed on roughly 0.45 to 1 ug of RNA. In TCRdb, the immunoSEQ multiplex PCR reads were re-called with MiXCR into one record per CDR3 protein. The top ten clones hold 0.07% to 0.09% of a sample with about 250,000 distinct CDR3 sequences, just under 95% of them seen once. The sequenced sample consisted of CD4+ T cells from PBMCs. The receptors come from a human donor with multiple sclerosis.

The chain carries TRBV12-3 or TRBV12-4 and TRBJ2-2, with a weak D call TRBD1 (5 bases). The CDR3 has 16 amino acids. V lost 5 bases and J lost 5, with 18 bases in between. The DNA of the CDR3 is TGTGCCAGCAGTCCGAGGTCCAGGGTCGGAACCGGGGAGCTGTTTTTT. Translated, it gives CASSPRSRVGTGELFF.

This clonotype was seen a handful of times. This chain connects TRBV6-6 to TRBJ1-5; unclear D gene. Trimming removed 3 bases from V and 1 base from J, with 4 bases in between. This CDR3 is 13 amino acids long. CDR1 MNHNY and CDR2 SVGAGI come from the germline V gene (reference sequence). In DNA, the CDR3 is TGTGCCAGCAGTTATGGGAGCAATCAGCCCCAGCATTTT. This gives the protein CASSYGSNQPQHF.

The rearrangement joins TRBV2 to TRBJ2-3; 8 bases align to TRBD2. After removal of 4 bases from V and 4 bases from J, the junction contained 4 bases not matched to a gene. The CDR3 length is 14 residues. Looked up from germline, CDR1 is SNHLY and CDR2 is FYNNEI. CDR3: CASSVGGDADTQYF. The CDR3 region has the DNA TGTGCCAGCAGTGTCGGGGGGGACGCAGATACGCAGTATTTT.

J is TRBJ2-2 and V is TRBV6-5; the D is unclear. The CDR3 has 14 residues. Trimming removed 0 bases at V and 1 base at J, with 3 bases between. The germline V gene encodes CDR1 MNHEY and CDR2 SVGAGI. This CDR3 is CASSYSQNTGELFF. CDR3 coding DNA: TGTGCCAGCAGTTACTCACAGAACACCGGGGAGCTGTTTTTT.

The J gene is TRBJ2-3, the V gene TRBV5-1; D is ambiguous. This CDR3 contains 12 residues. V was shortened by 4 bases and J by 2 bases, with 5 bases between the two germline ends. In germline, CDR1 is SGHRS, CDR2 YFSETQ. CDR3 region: CASSVDTDTQYF. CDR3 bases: TGCGCCAGCAGCGTCGACACAGATACGCAGTATTTT.

The CDR3 here is CASSLGQWSEAFF. The CDR3 region has the DNA TGTGCCAGCAGCTTGGGTCAGTGGTCTGAAGCTTTCTTT. The gene calls are TRBV5-6 and TRBJ1-1, with no clear D. Per germline, CDR1 SGHDT and CDR2 YYEEEE. V shed 0 bases and J shed 6 bases, with 9 bases lying between them. The CDR3 contains 13 residues.

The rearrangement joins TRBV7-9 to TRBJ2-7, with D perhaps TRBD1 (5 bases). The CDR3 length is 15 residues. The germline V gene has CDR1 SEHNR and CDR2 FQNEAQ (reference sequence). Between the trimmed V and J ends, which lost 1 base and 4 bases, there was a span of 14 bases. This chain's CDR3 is CASSLGQMKGYEQYF. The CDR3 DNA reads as TGTGCCAGCAGCTTAGGACAGATGAAGGGGTACGAGCAGTACTTC.

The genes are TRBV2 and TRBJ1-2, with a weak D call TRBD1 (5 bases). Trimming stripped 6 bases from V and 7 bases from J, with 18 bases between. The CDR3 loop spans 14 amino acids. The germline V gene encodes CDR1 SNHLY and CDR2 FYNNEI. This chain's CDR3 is CASRVTGTGSGYTF. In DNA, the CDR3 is TGTGCCAGCAGGGTTACCGGGACCGGGTCTGGCTACACCTTC.

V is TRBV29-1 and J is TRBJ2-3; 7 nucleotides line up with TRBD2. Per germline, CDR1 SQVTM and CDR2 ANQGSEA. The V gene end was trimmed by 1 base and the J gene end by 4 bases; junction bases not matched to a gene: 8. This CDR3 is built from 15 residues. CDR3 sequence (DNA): TGCAGCGTTGAAGCTCGGGCTAGCGGACCAGATACGCAGTATTTT. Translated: CSVEARASGPDTQYF.

CDR3 nucleotides: TGTGCCAGCAGCGGAGGACAACCGGGTGAAAAACTGTTTTTT. Its protein product is CASSGGQPGEKLFF. The chain links TRBV9 to TRBJ1-4; tentative D call: TRBD1 (5 bases). V lost 3 bases to trimming and J lost 7 bases, with 13 bases between them. This CDR3 is built from 14 residues. The germline CDR1 and CDR2 sequences are SGDLS and YYNGEE.

The CDR3 sequence: CASSFGGGTKNIQYF. Written as DNA, the CDR3 is TGTGCCAGCAGTTTCGGGGGAGGAACCAAAAACATTCAGTACTTC. The chain employs TRBV12-3 or TRBV12-4 and TRBJ2-4; possible D gene TRBD2, 6 bases. The CDR3 has 15 residues. V lost 3 bases to trimming and J lost 2 bases, with 11 bases between them.

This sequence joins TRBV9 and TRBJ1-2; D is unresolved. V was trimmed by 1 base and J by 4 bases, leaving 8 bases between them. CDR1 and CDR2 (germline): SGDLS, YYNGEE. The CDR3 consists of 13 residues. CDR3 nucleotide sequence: TGTGCCAGCAGCGTAAACACGCTCTATGGCTACACCTTC. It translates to CASSVNTLYGYTF.

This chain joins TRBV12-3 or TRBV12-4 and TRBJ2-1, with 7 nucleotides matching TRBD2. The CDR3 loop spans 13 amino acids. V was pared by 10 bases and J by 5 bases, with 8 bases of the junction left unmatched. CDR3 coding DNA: TGTGCCACCGGCGTAGCGGGCGACAATGAGCAGTTCTTC. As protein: CATGVAGDNEQFF.

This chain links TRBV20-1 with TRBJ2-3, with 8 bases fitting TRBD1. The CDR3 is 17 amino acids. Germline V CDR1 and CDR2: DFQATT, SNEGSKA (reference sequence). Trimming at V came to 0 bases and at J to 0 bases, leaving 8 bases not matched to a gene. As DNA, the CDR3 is TGCAGTGCTAGAGATTGGTTTGGACAGGGTAGCACAGATACGCAGTATTTT. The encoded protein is CSARDWFGQGSTDTQYF.

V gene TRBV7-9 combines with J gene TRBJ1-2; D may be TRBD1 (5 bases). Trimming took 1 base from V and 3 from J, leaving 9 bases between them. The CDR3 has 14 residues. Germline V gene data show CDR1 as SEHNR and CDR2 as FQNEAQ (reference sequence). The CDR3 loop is CASSLGGVDYGYTF. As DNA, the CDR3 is TGTGCCAGCAGCTTAGGAGGGGTTGACTATGGCTACACCTTC.

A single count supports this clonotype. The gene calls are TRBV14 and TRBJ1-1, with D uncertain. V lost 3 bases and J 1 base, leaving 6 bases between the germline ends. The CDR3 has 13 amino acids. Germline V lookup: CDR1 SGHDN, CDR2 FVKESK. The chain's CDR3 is CASSHGPNTEAFF. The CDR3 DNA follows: TGTGCCAGCAGCCATGGGCCGAACACTGAAGCTTTCTTT. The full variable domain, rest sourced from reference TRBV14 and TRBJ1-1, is EAGVTQFPSHSVIEKGQTVTLRCDPISGHDNLYWYRRVMGKEIKFLLHFVKESKQDESGMPNNRFLAERTGGTYSTLKVQPAELEDSGVYFCASSHGPNTEAFFGQGTRLTVV.

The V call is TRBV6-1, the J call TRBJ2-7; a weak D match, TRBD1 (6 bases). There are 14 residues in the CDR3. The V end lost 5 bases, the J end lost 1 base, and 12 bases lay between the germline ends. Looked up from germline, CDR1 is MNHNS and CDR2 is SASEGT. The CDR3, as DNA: TGTGCCAGCAGTAACAGGGTTGGTTCCTACGAGCAGTACTTC. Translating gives CASSNRVGSYEQYF.

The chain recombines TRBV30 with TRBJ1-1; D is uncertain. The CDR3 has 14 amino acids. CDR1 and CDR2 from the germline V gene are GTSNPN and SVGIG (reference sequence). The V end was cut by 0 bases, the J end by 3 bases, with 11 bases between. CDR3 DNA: TGTGCCTGGAGTGTAACGTCCGGGGACACTGAAGCTTTCTTT. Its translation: CAWSVTSGDTEAFF. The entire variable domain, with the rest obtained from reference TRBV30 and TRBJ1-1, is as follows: SQTIHQWPATLVQPVGSPLSLECTVEGTSNPNLYWYRQAAGRGLQLLFYSVGIGQISSEVPQNLSASRPQDRQFILSSKKLLLSDSGFYLCAWSVTSGDTEAFFGQGTRLTVV.

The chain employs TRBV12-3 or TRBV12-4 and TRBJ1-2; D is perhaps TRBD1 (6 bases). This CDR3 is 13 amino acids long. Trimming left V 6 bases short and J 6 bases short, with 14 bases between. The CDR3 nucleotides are TGTGCCAGCAGACCAACAGGGACGCATGGCTACACCTTC. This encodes CASRPTGTHGYTF.

CDR3 nucleotide sequence: TGTGCCGCCACGGGACAGATCATTTATGGCTACACCTTC. Its protein is CAATGQIIYGYTF. The chain combines TRBV30 with TRBJ1-2, with TRBD1 matching over 7 bases. The V and J ends lost 8 bases and 5 bases, in that order; junction bases with no gene match: 11. Germline CDR1 GTSNPN, CDR2 SVGIG (reference sequence). CDR3 length: 13 residues.

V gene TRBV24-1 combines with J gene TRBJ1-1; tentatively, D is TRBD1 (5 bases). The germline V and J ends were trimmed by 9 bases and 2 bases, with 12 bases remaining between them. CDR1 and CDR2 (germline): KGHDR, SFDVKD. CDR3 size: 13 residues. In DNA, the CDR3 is TGTGCCACCCGACAGTGGGAAAACACTGAAGCTTTCTTT. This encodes CATRQWENTEAFF.

In DNA form, the CDR3 reads TGTGCCAGCAGCCTCCGGTTTTCGGGGGAAGAAGCTTTCTTT. As protein: CASSLRFSGEEAFF. The V gene is TRBV7-2, the J gene TRBJ1-1, with TRBD1 as a possible D gene (5 bases). CDR1 and CDR2 (germline): SGHTA, FQGNSA. The CDR3 contains 14 residues. V lost 5 bases and J lost 8, with 18 bases in between.

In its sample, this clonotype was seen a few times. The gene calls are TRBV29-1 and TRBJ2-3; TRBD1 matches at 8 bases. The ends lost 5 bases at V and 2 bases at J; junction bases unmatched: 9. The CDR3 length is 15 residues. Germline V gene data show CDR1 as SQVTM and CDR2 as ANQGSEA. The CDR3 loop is CSVPLGTGFTDTQYF. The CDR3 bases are TGCAGCGTTCCCCTCGGGACAGGTTTCACAGATACGCAGTATTTT.